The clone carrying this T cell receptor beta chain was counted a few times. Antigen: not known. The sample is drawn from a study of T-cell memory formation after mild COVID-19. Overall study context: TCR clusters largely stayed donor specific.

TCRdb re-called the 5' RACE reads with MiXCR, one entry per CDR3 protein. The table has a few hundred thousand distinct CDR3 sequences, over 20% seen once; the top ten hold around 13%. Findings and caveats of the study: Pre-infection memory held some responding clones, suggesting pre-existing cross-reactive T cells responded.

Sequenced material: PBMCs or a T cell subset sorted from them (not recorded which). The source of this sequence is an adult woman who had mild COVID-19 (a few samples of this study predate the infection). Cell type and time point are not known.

CDR3 in DNA: TGTGCCAGCAGCTCCCGACAGGGGGTTGCAGATACGCAGTATTTT. It is translated as CASSSRQGVADTQYF. The V gene is TRBV7-3, the J gene TRBJ2-3, with 9 bases lining up with TRBD1. CDR1 and CDR2 from the germline V gene are SGHTA and FQGTGA. This CDR3 is built from 15 residues. The J segment lost 4 bases and the V segment lost 4 bases, leaving 6 bases of the junction unmatched.